This is a list of T cell receptor beta chains from one sample in a study of cytomegalovirus exposure and HLA in healthy donors. Using immunoSEQ multiplex PCR, the repertoire was profiled, and TCRdb retains in-frame clones only, with some absent. The repertoire has 150,000 to 200,000 clones, 65% to 90% of them found once; the top ten carry less than 2.5%. Sequences were obtained from PBMCs. The receptors were sampled from a woman between 50 and 59 years old in good health and CMV-seronegative. The CDR3 runs from the conserved cysteine through the conserved F or W. The D gene is left open where the match is weak. For some rows the clone size is stated as once, few or many, or as a class when expanded; others skip it.

>TRBV7-9|.|13|TRBJ1-1|.
CSSSLAVGGEAFF
TGTTCCAGCAGCTTAGCAGTAGGGGGTGAAGCTTTCTTT
>TRBV11-2|.|19|TRBJ2-3|TRBD2
CASSLTAMGGTSGTDTQYF
TGTGCCAGCAGCTTAACCGCCATGGGGGGGACTAGCGGCACAGATACGCAGTATTTT
>TRBV7-3|.|15|TRBJ1-1|TRBD1
CASSLGAGGFTEAFF
TGTGCCAGCAGCTTAGGTGCAGGGGGGTTCACTGAAGCTTTCTTT
>TRBV28|.|12|TRBJ1-1|.
CASTGGPTEAFF
TGTGCCAGCACGGGGGGCCCCACTGAAGCTTTCTTT
>TRBV28|.|15|TRBJ1-5|.
CASSFREVRNQPQHF
TGTGCCAGCAGTTTTCGGGAGGTGCGCAATCAGCCCCAGCATTTT
>TRBV2|.|11|TRBJ2-2|.
CASNQAGELFF
TGTGCCAGCAACCAGGCCGGGGAGCTGTTTTTT
>TRBV14|.|18|TRBJ2-7|TRBD2
CASSQGRPEAGVGYEQYF
TGTGCCAGCAGCCAAGGACGGCCGGAAGCGGGAGTAGGGTACGAGCAGTACTTC
>TRBV4-1|few|12|TRBJ2-7|.
CASSQPLGEQYF
TGCGCCAGCAGCCAACCCCTCGGCGAGCAGTACTTC
>TRBV5-6|.|18|TRBJ1-1|TRBD1
CASSFWTGAVSMYTEAFF
TGTGCCAGCAGCTTTTGGACAGGGGCCGTTTCAATGTACACTGAAGCTTTCTTT
>TRBV5-4|.|15|TRBJ2-7|TRBD1
CASSPGGSLTYEQYF
TGTGCCAGCAGCCCAGGGGGCAGTCTGACCTACGAGCAGTACTTC
>TRBV28|.|16|TRBJ1-1|.
CASSPLRGRENTEAFF
TGTGCCAGCAGTCCCCTACGAGGGCGGGAGAACACTGAAGCTTTCTTT
>TRBV5-1|.|15|TRBJ2-3|.
CASSLVAGTTDTQYF
TGCGCCAGCAGCTTGGTCGCGGGGACCACAGATACGCAGTATTTT
>TRBV7-3|few|18|TRBJ2-3|TRBD2
CASSVTSGRGEGTDTQYF
TGTGCCAGCAGCGTAACTAGCGGGAGGGGAGAGGGCACAGATACGCAGTATTTT
>TRBV6-5|.|14|TRBJ2-7|.
CASSPHREGGEQYF
TGTGCCAGCAGTCCGCACAGGGAGGGGGGCGAGCAGTACTTC
>TRBV7-8|.|19|TRBJ2-4|TRBD1
CASSPGQGRFPSAKNIQYF
TGTGCCAGCAGCCCAGGACAGGGTCGGTTCCCTTCGGCCAAAAACATTCAGTACTTC
>TRBV7-2|.|15|TRBJ2-7|TRBD2
CASSLAAGRVDEQYF
TGTGCCAGCAGCTTAGCAGCGGGAAGGGTCGACGAGCAGTACTTC
>TRBV27|.|19|TRBJ2-3|TRBD2
CASKAPFSTKREKSDTQYF
TGTGCCAGCAAGGCCCCTTTCAGTACGAAGCGGGAGAAGTCAGATACGCAGTATTTT
>TRBV27|.|17|TRBJ2-7|TRBD2
CASSLLKTSGRGNEQYF
TGTGCCAGCAGTTTGCTTAAGACTAGCGGGAGAGGCAACGAGCAGTACTTC
>TRBV25-1|.|12|TRBJ1-5|.
CASSEYGQPQHF
TGTGCCAGCAGTGAATATGGCCAGCCCCAGCATTTT
>TRBV1|.|14|TRBJ1-2|.
CTSSQETAGYGYTF
TGCACCAGCAGCCAAGAGACGGCAGGCTATGGCTACACCTTC
>TRBV28|.|13|TRBJ2-7|TRBD1
CASIGDSSYEQYF
TGTGCCAGCATAGGGGACAGCTCCTACGAGCAGTACTTC
>TRBV7-9|once|14|TRBJ1-3|TRBD1
CASSPPGQGHTIYF
TGTGCCAGCAGCCCGCCGGGACAGGGCCACACCATATATTTT
>TRBV30|once|13|TRBJ2-7|TRBD1
CAWSRQGSYEQYF
TGTGCCTGGAGTCGACAGGGCTCCTACGAGCAGTACTTC
>TRBV29-1|.|19|TRBJ2-3|TRBD2
CSVEMGLAGEYGLADTQYF
TGCAGCGTTGAAATGGGACTAGCGGGCGAATACGGGCTGGCAGATACGCAGTATTTT
>TRBV5-1|.|14|TRBJ2-7|.
CASSLASGAGEQYF
TGCGCCAGCAGCTTGGCCAGTGGGGCGGGAGAGCAGTACTTC
>TRBV7-3|.|16|TRBJ2-7|.
CASSLTGGSGTYEQYF
TGTGCCAGCAGCTTAACGGGTGGGAGCGGAACCTACGAGCAGTACTTC
>TRBV27|.|17|TRBJ1-1|TRBD1
CASSLHRDRGPDTEAFF
TGTGCCAGCAGTTTACACCGGGACAGGGGGCCAGACACTGAAGCTTTCTTT
>TRBV5-1|.|15|TRBJ2-2|TRBD1
CASSRTGGYTGELFF
TGCGCCAGCTCCCGTACAGGGGGCTACACCGGGGAGCTGTTTTTT
>TRBV7-9|few|18|TRBJ2-6|.
CASSPRQPPSSGANVLTF
TGTGCCAGCAGCCCCCGACAGCCTCCGAGCTCTGGGGCCAACGTCCTGACTTTC
>TRBV27|.|16|TRBJ1-1|TRBD1
CASSPGQGRMNTEAFF
TGTGCCAGCAGCCCCGGACAGGGGAGGATGAACACTGAAGCTTTCTTT
>TRBV10-3|.|12|TRBJ1-2|.
CATAQLSYGYTF
TGTGCCACCGCACAGCTATCCTATGGCTACACCTTC
>TRBV6-5|.|14|TRBJ1-1|TRBD1
CASSPRTGNTEAFF
TGTGCCAGCAGTCCCCGGACAGGGAACACTGAAGCTTTCTTT
>TRBV7-8|.|16|TRBJ1-5|TRBD1
CASSYTGTGGNQPQHF
TGTGCCAGCAGCTACACCGGGACAGGGGGCAATCAGCCCCAGCATTTT
>TRBV6-6|.|13|TRBJ1-1|TRBD1
CASTGDRSNEAFF
TGTGCCAGCACCGGGGACAGAAGCAATGAAGCTTTCTTT
>TRBV6-6|.|13|TRBJ2-5|.
CASSYGLRETQYF
TGTGCCAGCAGTTACGGTTTGCGAGAGACCCAGTACTTC
>TRBV7-2|.|14|TRBJ1-5|.
CASSLHRDYQPQHF
TGTGCCAGCAGCTTACACAGAGATTATCAGCCCCAGCATTTT
>TRBV6-1|.|14|TRBJ1-1|.
CASTLDRLNTEAFF
TGTGCCAGCACCCTTGACAGGTTGAACACTGAAGCTTTCTTT
>TRBV28|.|12|TRBJ1-2|.
CASIGRPYGYTF
TGTGCCAGCATCGGGAGGCCCTATGGCTACACCTTC
>TRBV9|.|15|TRBJ2-7|.
CASSVGGLGAYEQYF
TGTGCCAGCAGCGTAGGAGGGTTGGGAGCCTACGAGCAGTACTTC
>TRBV5-1|.|17|TRBJ1-5|TRBD1
CASSKGPGQGAGQPQHF
TGCGCCAGCAGCAAGGGCCCGGGACAGGGGGCCGGACAGCCCCAGCATTTT
>TRBV30|.|12|TRBJ1-1|.
CAWTGYYTEAFF
TGTGCCTGGACAGGGTATTACACTGAAGCTTTCTTT
>TRBV6-6|.|15|TRBJ2-7|.
CASSYGGPKTYEQYF
TGTGCCAGCAGTTACGGTGGGCCTAAAACCTACGAGCAGTACTTC
>TRBV27|.|13|TRBJ1-1|.
CASSLAAGTEAFF
TGTGCCAGCAGTTTAGCGGCTGGAACTGAAGCTTTCTTT
>TRBV28|.|15|TRBJ2-7|TRBD1
CASSLMDRESYEQYF
TGTGCCAGCAGTTTAATGGACAGGGAGTCCTACGAGCAGTACTTC
>TRBV11-2|.|16|TRBJ2-1|TRBD2
CASSATSGSKYNEQFF
TGTGCCAGCAGCGCGACTAGCGGGAGTAAATACAATGAGCAGTTCTTC
>TRBV27|.|19|TRBJ2-7|.
CASSQASPSRVLGSYEQYF
TGTGCCAGCAGCCAAGCCTCACCCTCCAGGGTACTGGGATCCTACGAGCAGTACTTC
>TRBV25-1|.|14|TRBJ2-7|TRBD1
CASSGAGGGYEQYF
TGTGCCAGCAGTGGGGCAGGGGGCGGCTACGAGCAGTACTTC
>TRBV5-1|once|18|TRBJ1-3|.
CASSLAGGGLNSGNTIYF
TGCGCCAGCAGCTTGGCCGGAGGTGGATTGAACTCTGGAAACACCATATATTTT
>TRBV12-5|once|17|TRBJ2-1|TRBD2
CASGQNGLAEIYNEQFF
TGTGCTAGTGGCCAAAACGGACTAGCGGAAATCTACAATGAGCAGTTCTTC
>TRBV19|few|13|TRBJ2-7|TRBD2
CASDSGNSYEQYF
TGTGCCAGTGATAGCGGGAACTCCTACGAGCAGTACTTC
>TRBV6-5|.|15|TRBJ1-5|.
CASRLGQTSNQPQHF
TGTGCCAGCAGACTCGGACAGACTAGCAATCAGCCCCAGCATTTT
>TRBV7-8|.|14|TRBJ1-4|.
CASSLRQTNEKLFF
TGTGCCAGCAGCTTACGTCAGACTAATGAAAAACTGTTTTTT
>TRBV5-1|.|16|TRBJ2-7|TRBD1
CASSLGTGDVGGEQYF
TGCGCCAGCAGCTTAGGGACAGGGGATGTGGGGGGCGAGCAGTACTTC
>TRBV7-7|.|15|TRBJ2-2|TRBD2
CASSFGGSDTGELFF
TGTGCCAGCAGCTTCGGGGGGTCGGACACCGGGGAGCTGTTTTTT
>TRBV6-1|once|18|TRBJ1-1|TRBD1
CASSAWFLQTGKGTEAFF
TGTGCCAGCAGTGCGTGGTTTTTACAGACAGGGAAAGGCACTGAAGCTTTCTTT